This T cell receptor (beta chain) emerged from a study of blood T cell repertoires in COVID-19. Looking at the study overall: Italy, Spain and the United States were the sources of the convalescent and acute COVID-19 samples.

The CDR3 has 21 residues. The germline V gene encodes CDR1 MNHNS and CDR2 SASEGT. Losses at the gene ends were 1 base for V and 2 bases for J; bases not matched to a gene: 19. The data were produced by immunoSEQ multiplex PCR, yet TCRdb's version contains in-frame clones alone and is incomplete. The sample contains 150,000 to 200,000 clones, more than 70% of which appear only once. Cohorts were based on clinical histories the participants reported. This receptor was obtained from a woman in her twenties or thirties who had recovered from COVID-19. This rearrangement joins TRBV6-1 to TRBJ2-3; 9 bases match TRBD2. Specimen: PBMCs or T cells enriched from blood (not recorded which). The CDR3 DNA reads as TGTGCCAGCAGTGAAGAGCCCGCATGGAACGCCGGGACTAGCATCACAGATACGCAGTATTTT. Protein: CASSEEPAWNAGTSITDTQYF.